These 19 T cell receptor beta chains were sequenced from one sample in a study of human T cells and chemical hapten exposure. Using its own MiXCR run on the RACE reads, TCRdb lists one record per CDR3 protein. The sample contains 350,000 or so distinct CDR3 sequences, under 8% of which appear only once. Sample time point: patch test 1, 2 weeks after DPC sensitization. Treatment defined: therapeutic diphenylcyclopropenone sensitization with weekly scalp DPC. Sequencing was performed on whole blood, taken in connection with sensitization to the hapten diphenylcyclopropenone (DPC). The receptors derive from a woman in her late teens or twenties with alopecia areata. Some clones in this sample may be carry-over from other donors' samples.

The CDR3 region has the DNA TGCGCCAGCAGCTCCGGGACAGGGGGCGATTCACCCCTCCACTTT. Protein sequence: CASSSGTGGDSPLHF. The chain has TRBV5-1 and TRBJ1-6, with 12 bases identical to TRBD1. This CDR3 region has 15 residues. Trimming removed 3 bases from V and 8 bases from J; junction bases left unmatched: 3. Looked up from germline, CDR1 is SGHRS and CDR2 is YFSETQ.

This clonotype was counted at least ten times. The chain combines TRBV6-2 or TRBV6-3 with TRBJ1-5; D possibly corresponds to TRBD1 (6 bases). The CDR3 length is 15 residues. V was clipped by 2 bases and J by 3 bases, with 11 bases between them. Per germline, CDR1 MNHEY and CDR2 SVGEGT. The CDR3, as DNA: TGTGCCAGCAGTTACACGACAGGCCTCAATCAGCCCCAGCATTTT. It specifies CASSYTTGLNQPQHF.

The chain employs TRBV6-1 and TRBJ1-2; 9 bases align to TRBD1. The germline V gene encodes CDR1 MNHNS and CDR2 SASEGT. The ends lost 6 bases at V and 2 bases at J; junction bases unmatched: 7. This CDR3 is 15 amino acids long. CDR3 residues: CASRTTGGKNYGYTF. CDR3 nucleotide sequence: TGTGCCAGCAGGACCACAGGGGGCAAAAACTATGGCTACACCTTC.

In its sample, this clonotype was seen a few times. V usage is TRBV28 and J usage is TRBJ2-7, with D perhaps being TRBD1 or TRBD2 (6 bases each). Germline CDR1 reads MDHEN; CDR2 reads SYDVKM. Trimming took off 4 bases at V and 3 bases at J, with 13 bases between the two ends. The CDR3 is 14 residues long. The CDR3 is CASSSGGGYYEQYF. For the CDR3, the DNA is TGTGCCAGCAGTTCTGGAGGGGGATACTACGAGCAGTACTTC.

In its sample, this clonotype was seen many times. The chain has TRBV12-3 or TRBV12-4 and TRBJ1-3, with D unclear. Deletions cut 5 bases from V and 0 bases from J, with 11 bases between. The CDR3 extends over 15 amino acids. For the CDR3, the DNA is TGTGCCAGCAGTATGGGCGGTAGCTCTGGAAACACCATATATTTT. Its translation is CASSMGGSSGNTIYF.

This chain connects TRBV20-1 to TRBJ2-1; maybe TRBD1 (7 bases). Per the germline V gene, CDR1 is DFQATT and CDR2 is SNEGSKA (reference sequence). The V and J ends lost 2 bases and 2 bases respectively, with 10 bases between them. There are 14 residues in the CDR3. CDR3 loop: CSARPRGAYNEQFF. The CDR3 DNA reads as TGCAGTGCTAGACCCAGGGGGGCCTACAATGAGCAGTTCTTC.

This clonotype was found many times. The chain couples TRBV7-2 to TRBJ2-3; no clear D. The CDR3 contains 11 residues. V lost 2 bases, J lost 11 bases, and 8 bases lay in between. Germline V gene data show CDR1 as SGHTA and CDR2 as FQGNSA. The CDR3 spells CASSLSQWQYF. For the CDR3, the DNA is TGTGCCAGCAGCTTAAGTCAGTGGCAGTATTTT.

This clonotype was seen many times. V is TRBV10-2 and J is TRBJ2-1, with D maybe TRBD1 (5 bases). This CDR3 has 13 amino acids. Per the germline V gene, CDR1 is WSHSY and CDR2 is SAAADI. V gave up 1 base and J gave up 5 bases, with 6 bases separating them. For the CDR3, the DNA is TGCGCCAGCAGTGAGTTCAGGGACAATGAGCAGTTCTTC. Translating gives CASSEFRDNEQFF.

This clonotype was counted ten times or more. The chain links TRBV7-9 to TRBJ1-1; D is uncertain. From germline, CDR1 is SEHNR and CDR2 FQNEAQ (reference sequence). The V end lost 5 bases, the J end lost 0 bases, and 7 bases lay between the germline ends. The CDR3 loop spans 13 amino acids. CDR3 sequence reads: CASSQNLNTEAFF. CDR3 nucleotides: TGTGCCAGCAGCCAAAACTTGAACACTGAAGCTTTCTTT. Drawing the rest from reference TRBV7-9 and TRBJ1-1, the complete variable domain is DTGVSQNPRHKITKRGQNVTFRCDPISEHNRLYWYRQTLGQGPEFLTYFQNEAQLEKSRLLSDRFSAERPKGSFSTLEIQRTEQGDSAMYLCASSQNLNTEAFFGQGTRLTVV.

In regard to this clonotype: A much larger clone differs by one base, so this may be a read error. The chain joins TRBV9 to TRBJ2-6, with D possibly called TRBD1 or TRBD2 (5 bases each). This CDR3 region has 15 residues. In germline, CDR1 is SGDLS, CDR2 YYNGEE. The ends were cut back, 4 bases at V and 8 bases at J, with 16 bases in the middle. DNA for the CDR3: TGTGCCAGCAGCCCCAGGGTTTCGGGGTCCAACGTCCTGACTTTC. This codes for CASSPRVSGSNVLTF.

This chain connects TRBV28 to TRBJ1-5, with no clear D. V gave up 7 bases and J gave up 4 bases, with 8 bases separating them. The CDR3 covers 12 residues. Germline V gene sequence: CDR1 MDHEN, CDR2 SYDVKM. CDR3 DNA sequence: TGTGCCAGCATTCAAGAGAATCAGCCCCAGCATTTT. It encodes CASIQENQPQHF.

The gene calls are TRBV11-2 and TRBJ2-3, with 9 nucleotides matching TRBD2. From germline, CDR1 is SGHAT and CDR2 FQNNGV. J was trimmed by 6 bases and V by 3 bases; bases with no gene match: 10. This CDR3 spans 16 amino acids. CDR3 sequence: CASSFARAGGPDTQYF. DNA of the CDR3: TGTGCCAGCAGCTTCGCTAGGGCGGGGGGGCCTGATACGCAGTATTTT.

CDR3 DNA sequence: TGCAGTGCTAGAGGTGATACTGAAGCTTTCTTT. Translating gives CSARGDTEAFF. The chain couples TRBV20-1 to TRBJ1-1; D unresolved. Trimming pared 1 base from V and 5 bases from J, leaving 5 bases between. The CDR3 loop spans 11 amino acids. Germline-derived CDR1 and CDR2 are DFQATT and SNEGSKA (reference sequence).

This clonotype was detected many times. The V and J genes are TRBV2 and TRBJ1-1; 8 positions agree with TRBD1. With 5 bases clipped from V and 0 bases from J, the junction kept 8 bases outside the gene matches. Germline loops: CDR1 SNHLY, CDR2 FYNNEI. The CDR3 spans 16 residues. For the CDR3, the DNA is TGTGCCAGCAGTTATGGACAGGGTATCATGAACACTGAAGCTTTCTTT. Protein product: CASSYGQGIMNTEAFF.

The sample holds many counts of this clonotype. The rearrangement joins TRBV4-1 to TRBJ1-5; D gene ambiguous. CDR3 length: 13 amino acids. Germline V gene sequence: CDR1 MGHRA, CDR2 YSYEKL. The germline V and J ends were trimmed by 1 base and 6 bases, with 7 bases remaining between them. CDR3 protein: CASSQGPAQPQHF. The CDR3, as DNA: TGCGCCAGCAGCCAAGGGCCGGCTCAGCCCCAGCATTTT.

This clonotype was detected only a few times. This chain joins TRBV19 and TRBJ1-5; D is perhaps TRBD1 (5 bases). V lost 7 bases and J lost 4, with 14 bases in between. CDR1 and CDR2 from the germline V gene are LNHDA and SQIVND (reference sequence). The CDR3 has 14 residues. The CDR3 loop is CASTPGTRNQPQHF. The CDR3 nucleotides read TGTGCCAGTACTCCCGGGACCCGGAATCAGCCCCAGCATTTT.

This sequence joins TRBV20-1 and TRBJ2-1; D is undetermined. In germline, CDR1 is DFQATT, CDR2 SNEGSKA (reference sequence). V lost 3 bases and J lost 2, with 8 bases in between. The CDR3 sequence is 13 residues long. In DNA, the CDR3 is TGCAGTGCTAGGGGGTCCCCCTACAATGAGCAGTTCTTC. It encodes CSARGSPYNEQFF.

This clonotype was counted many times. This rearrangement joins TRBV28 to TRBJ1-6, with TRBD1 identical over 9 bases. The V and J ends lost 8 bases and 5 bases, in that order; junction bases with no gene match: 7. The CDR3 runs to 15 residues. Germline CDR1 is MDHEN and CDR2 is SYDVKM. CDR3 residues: CASSRRDRDNSPLHF. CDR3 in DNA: TGTGCCAGCTCCCGCCGGGACAGGGATAATTCACCCCTCCACTTT.

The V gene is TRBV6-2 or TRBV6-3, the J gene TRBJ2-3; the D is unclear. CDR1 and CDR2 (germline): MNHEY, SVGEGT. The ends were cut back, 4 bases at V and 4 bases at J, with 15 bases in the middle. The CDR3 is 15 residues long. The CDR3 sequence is CASSSLGRIADTQYF. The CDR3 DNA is TGTGCCAGCAGTTCACTGGGCCGGATAGCAGATACGCAGTATTTT.